The 5 T cell receptor beta chains in this list originate from one sample, sequenced in a study of PD-1 blockade in mismatch repair-deficient tumors. Clones were read by immunoSEQ multiplex PCR, and TCRdb kept only the in-frame ones, dropping some. The sample lists tens of thousands of clones, over 80% seen once, with under 1.2% in the top ten. Source: PBMCs, taken approximately 41 weeks after starting pembrolizumab. Receptor source: an adult with mismatch repair-deficient cancer.

CDR3 in DNA: TGTGCCAGCAGCCCGGTGACAGGGGACACTGAAGCTTTCTTT. Its protein is CASSPVTGDTEAFF. The chain joins TRBV5-6 to TRBJ1-1; TRBD1 matches 8 bases. The CDR3 totals 14 residues. Germline V gives CDR1 SGHDT, CDR2 YYEEEE. Trimming removed 4 bases from V and 3 bases from J; junction bases left unmatched: 5. The variable domain in full, with the rest retrieved from reference TRBV5-6 and TRBJ1-1, is DAGVTQSPTHLIKTRGQQVTLRCSPKSGHDTVSWYQQALGQGPQFIFQYYEEEERQRGNFPDRFSGHQFPNYSSELNVNALLLGDSALYLCASSPVTGDTEAFFGQGTRLTVV.

CDR3 in amino acids: CASSLVQYTEAFF. As DNA, the CDR3 is TGTGCCAGCAGCTTAGTACAGTACACTGAAGCTTTCTTT. The gene calls are TRBV7-3 and TRBJ1-1; the D is unclear. The germline CDR1 and CDR2 sequences are SGHTA and FQGTGA. CDR3 size: 13 residues. V shed 2 bases and J shed 3 bases, with 7 bases lying between them.

The rearrangement joins TRBV2 to TRBJ2-4; maybe TRBD2 (7 bases). The ends were cut back, 6 bases at V and 4 bases at J, with 13 bases in the middle. The CDR3 contains 14 residues. Germline V gene sequence: CDR1 SNHLY, CDR2 FYNNEI. The CDR3 region is CASRGGADKNIQYF. The DNA for the CDR3 is TGTGCCAGCAGGGGGGGGGCGGATAAAAACATTCAGTACTTC.

J is TRBJ2-1 and V is TRBV19; D is possibly TRBD2 (5 bases). The CDR3 covers 13 residues. Germline CDR1 is LNHDA and CDR2 is SQIVND (reference sequence). V lost 4 bases and J 11 bases, leaving 15 bases between the germline ends. The CDR3 bases are TGTGCCAGTAGTACATATAGTCGGGGTCAGCAGTTCTTC. Translated: CASSTYSRGQQFF.

The V gene is TRBV2, the J gene TRBJ1-1; the match to TRBD1 covers 9 bases. The CDR3 sequence is 15 residues long. CDR1 and CDR2 (germline): SNHLY, FYNNEI. The V segment lost 8 bases and the J segment 4 bases; nucleotides outside the gene matches: 11. CDR3 amino acids: CASPNPPGQGTEAFF. DNA of the CDR3: TGTGCCAGCCCAAATCCCCCGGGACAGGGCACTGAAGCTTTCTTT.